The 29 T cell receptor beta chains below were found in one sample sequenced in a study of cytomegalovirus exposure and HLA in healthy donors. A multiplex PCR was run with 60 Vbeta primers and 13 Jbeta primers. The assay was immunoSEQ multiplex PCR, and TCRdb's table has in-frame clones only and misses some. The table includes 150,000 to 200,000 clones, roughly 77% detected once. Specimen: PBMCs. The origin of the receptors is a woman aged 40 to 49 in good health and CMV-seropositive.

The chain links TRBV11-3 to TRBJ1-1; no firm D call. Germline V gene sequence: CDR1 SGHNT, CDR2 YENEEA. Trimming cost V 0 bases and J 7 bases, with 9 bases left between them. This CDR3 region has 13 residues. The CDR3 here is CASSLDQRVEAFF. The CDR3 bases are TGTGCCAGCAGCTTAGATCAGAGGGTTGAAGCTTTCTTT.

This clone has just one count. In nucleotides, the CDR3 is TGTGCTAGTGCCCTTGGGACAGACTATGGCTACACCTTC. Amino acid sequence: CASALGTDYGYTF. The rearrangement uses TRBV12-5 and TRBJ1-2, with TRBD1 identical over 7 bases. V was pared by 7 bases and J by 3 bases, with 5 bases of the junction left unmatched. Germline values: CDR1 LGHNT, CDR2 FRNRAP. This CDR3 is built from 13 residues.

V gene TRBV11-2 combines with J gene TRBJ1-2, with 7 bases identical to TRBD1. The CDR3 contains 14 residues. The junction had 3 bases not matched to a gene; V was cut back by 4 bases and J by 1 base. Germline CDR1 reads SGHAT; CDR2 reads FQNNGV. CDR3 region: CASSSGTDNYGYTF. CDR3 nucleotides: TGTGCCAGCAGCTCCGGGACAGATAACTATGGCTACACCTTC. Full variable domain (rest looked up from reference TRBV11-2 and TRBJ1-2): EAGVAQSPRYKIIEKRQSVAFWCNPISGHATLYWYQQILGQGPKLLIQFQNNGVVDDSQLPKDRFSAERLKGVDSTLKIQPAKLEDSAVYLCASSSGTDNYGYTFGSGTRLTVV.

V gene TRBV6-5 combines with J gene TRBJ2-2; no clear D gene. V lost 7 bases to trimming and J lost 1 base, with 4 bases between them. The CDR3 has 12 residues. Germline CDR1 and CDR2: MNHEY and SVGAGI. CDR3 sequence reads: CASTGNTGELFF. DNA of the CDR3: TGTGCCAGCACAGGGAACACCGGGGAGCTGTTTTTT.

The chain has TRBV7-9 and TRBJ2-7; the match to TRBD2 covers 8 bases. There are 14 residues in the CDR3. The junction had 6 bases not matched to a gene; V was cut back by 6 bases and J by 2 bases. Germline V lookup: CDR1 SEHNR, CDR2 FQNEAQ (reference sequence). DNA for the CDR3: TGTGCCAGCAGTCTTCCGGGACTAGCCTACGAGCAGTACTTC. This codes for CASSLPGLAYEQYF.

The rearrangement links TRBV12-5 to TRBJ2-2; D is perhaps TRBD2 (6 bases). V lost 4 bases, J lost 1 base, and 16 bases lay in between. CDR3 size: 17 residues. Germline-derived CDR1 and CDR2 are LGHNT and FRNRAP. CDR3 in amino acids: CASGSAGRSLNTGELFF. CDR3 coding DNA: TGTGCTAGTGGTTCGGCGGGGCGGAGTCTGAACACCGGGGAGCTGTTTTTT.

V gene TRBV5-4 combines with J gene TRBJ2-3; D is uncertain. The CDR3 is 15 amino acids. In germline, CDR1 is SGHNT, CDR2 YYREEE (reference sequence). Trimming took 2 bases from V and 4 from J, leaving 14 bases between them. Here the CDR3 reads CASSLGNSGADTQYF. The CDR3 nucleotides are TGTGCCAGCAGCTTAGGCAATTCGGGTGCAGATACGCAGTATTTT.

This clone appeared a few times. V usage is TRBV11-2 and J usage is TRBJ2-3; TRBD2 might be the D (6 bases). Trimming pared 4 bases from V and 5 bases from J, leaving 25 bases between. Germline assignment: CDR1 SGHAT and CDR2 FQNNGV. The CDR3 length is 18 residues. DNA of the CDR3: TGTGCCAGCAGCTCCCCCTACGGCGGGACCGGAAAGCTAGATACGCAGTATTTT. This translates into CASSSPYGGTGKLDTQYF. Full variable domain (outside the CDR3, taken from reference TRBV11-2 and TRBJ2-3): EAGVAQSPRYKIIEKRQSVAFWCNPISGHATLYWYQQILGQGPKLLIQFQNNGVVDDSQLPKDRFSAERLKGVDSTLKIQPAKLEDSAVYLCASSSPYGGTGKLDTQYFGPGTRLTVL.

The chain carries TRBV23-1 and TRBJ1-5, with a tentative D call TRBD1 (5 bases). TRBV23-1 is filed as an ORF, its function uncertain. The CDR3 has 16 residues. V lost 0 bases, J lost 2 bases, and 11 bases lay in between. CDR3 region: CASSQSGGEGNQPQHF. The DNA of the CDR3 is TGCGCCAGCAGTCAATCGGGGGGTGAGGGCAATCAGCCCCAGCATTTT.

The chain carries TRBV28 and TRBJ1-6; 9 bases align to TRBD1. Trimming cost V 5 bases and J 7 bases; bases outside gene matches: 6. The CDR3 has 15 amino acids. Germline V lookup: CDR1 MDHEN, CDR2 SYDVKM. In nucleotides, the CDR3 is TGTGCCAGCAGTGAGACAGGGGGAGTGAATTCACCCCTCCACTTT. Amino acids: CASSETGGVNSPLHF.

This chain connects TRBV28 to TRBJ1-5; tentative D call: TRBD1 (6 bases). This CDR3 is 14 amino acids long. V lost 8 bases and J lost 0, with 11 bases in between. Germline CDR1 MDHEN, CDR2 SYDVKM. CDR3 in amino acids: CASGDIISNQPQHF. For the CDR3, the DNA is TGTGCCAGCGGGGACATAATTAGCAATCAGCCCCAGCATTTT. Together with reference TRBV28 and TRBJ1-5, the CDR3 gives the full variable domain: DVKVTQSSRYLVKRTGEKVFLECVQDMDHENMFWYRQDPGLGLRLIYFSYDVKMKEKGDIPEGYSVSREKKERFSLILESASTNQTSMYLCASGDIISNQPQHFGDGTRLSIL.

This clone has a handful of counts. The V and J genes are TRBV12-5 and TRBJ1-1, with a tentative D call TRBD1 (5 bases). V dropped 8 bases and J dropped 4 bases, with 14 bases sitting between them. The CDR3 runs to 13 residues. Germline CDR1 reads LGHNT; CDR2 reads FRNRAP. In DNA form, the CDR3 reads TGTGCTAGTTCGCGTCAGGGAGGCACTGAAGCTTTCTTT. Protein: CASSRQGGTEAFF.

The chain joins TRBV5-4 to TRBJ2-3; TRBD2 matches at 15 bases. This CDR3 comprises 16 residues. Germline trimming cut 0 bases from V and 6 bases from J; bases unmatched to any gene: 2. CDR1 and CDR2 from the germline V gene are SGHNT and YYREEE (reference sequence). CDR3 in amino acids: CASSLGTSGGVDTQYF. In nucleotides, the CDR3 is TGTGCCAGCAGCTTGGGGACTAGCGGGGGGGTGGATACGCAGTATTTT.

The V gene is TRBV11-2, the J gene TRBJ1-1; no clear D. V was pared by 6 bases and J by 0 bases, with 14 bases between. Germline V lookup: CDR1 SGHAT, CDR2 FQNNGV. The CDR3 length is 15 residues. Written as DNA, the CDR3 is TGTGCCAGCAGTCCTGACCGGACTATGAACACTGAAGCTTTCTTT. Encoded protein: CASSPDRTMNTEAFF.

The chain couples TRBV6-6 to TRBJ2-2; D not resolved. The V and J ends lost 5 bases and 6 bases respectively, with 10 bases between them. This CDR3 region has 13 residues. Per germline, CDR1 MNHNY and CDR2 SVGAGI (reference sequence). The CDR3 DNA reads as TGTGCCAGCAGTACCGGAGCCGCCGGGGAGCTGTTTTTT. Encoded protein: CASSTGAAGELFF.

The rearrangement uses TRBV6-1 and TRBJ1-2; tentative D call: TRBD1 (5 bases). The V gene's germline CDR1 is MNHNS and CDR2 SASEGT. CDR3 length: 14 residues. The V end was cut by 1 base, the J end by 4 bases, with 10 bases between. The CDR3 loop is CASSEVGPVYGYTF. CDR3 sequence (DNA): TGTGCCAGCAGTGAAGTGGGGCCCGTCTATGGCTACACCTTC.

The V gene is TRBV20-1, the J gene TRBJ1-2; D unresolved. The CDR3 has 11 residues. The germline gives CDR1 DFQATT, CDR2 SNEGSKA (reference sequence). The germline V and J ends were trimmed by 3 bases and 7 bases, with 9 bases remaining between them. CDR3 protein: CSASFNGGYTF. The CDR3 DNA reads as TGCAGTGCTAGTTTTAACGGTGGCTACACCTTC.

The gene calls are TRBV9 and TRBJ2-7; unclear D gene. V was shortened by 0 bases and J by 0 bases, with 4 bases between the two germline ends. This CDR3 is 13 amino acids long. From germline, CDR1 is SGDLS and CDR2 YYNGEE. The CDR3 sequence: CASSVDSSYEQYF. The CDR3 nucleotides are TGTGCCAGCAGCGTAGACAGCTCCTACGAGCAGTACTTC.

This clone was observed once. The chain couples TRBV2 to TRBJ2-2, with D perhaps TRBD2 (5 bases). The CDR3 has 13 amino acids. With 5 bases removed from V and 6 bases from J, the gap between germline ends came to 10 bases. Germline V gene data show CDR1 as SNHLY and CDR2 as FYNNEI. CDR3 region: CASSTRGAGELFF. DNA of the CDR3: TGTGCCAGCAGTACCCGGGGAGCCGGGGAGCTGTTTTTT.

This clone was seen just once. The chain couples TRBV19 to TRBJ2-1; 9 nucleotides align to TRBD2. V was pared by 3 bases and J by 4 bases, with 7 bases of the junction left unmatched. The length of the CDR3 is 16 residues. The germline V gene encodes CDR1 LNHDA and CDR2 SQIVND (reference sequence). CDR3 sequence reads: CASSILLAGAYNEQFF. CDR3 in DNA: TGTGCCAGTAGTATCCTTTTAGCGGGGGCGTACAATGAGCAGTTCTTC.

The rearrangement links TRBV19 to TRBJ1-2, with D possibly TRBD1 on 6 matching bases. Germline V lookup: CDR1 LNHDA, CDR2 SQIVND (reference sequence). V was clipped by 7 bases and J by 4 bases, with 16 bases between them. The length of the CDR3 is 14 residues. The chain's CDR3 is CASTSGAPAYGYTF. The CDR3 coding sequence is TGTGCCAGTACCTCAGGGGCTCCTGCCTATGGCTACACCTTC.

The chain is built from TRBV4-1 and TRBJ1-5; D is uncertain. CDR1 is MGHRA, CDR2 YSYEKL, per germline. This CDR3 is built from 14 residues. Trimming took 3 bases from V and 6 from J, leaving 12 bases between them. CDR3 nucleotides: TGCGCCAGCAGCCACCCTGTTTCGGGTCAGCCCCAGCATTTT. Amino acid sequence: CASSHPVSGQPQHF.

This chain connects TRBV9 to TRBJ2-1; 7 bases agree with TRBD2. This CDR3 is 14 amino acids long. Germline V gene data show CDR1 as SGDLS and CDR2 as YYNGEE. Trimming removed 0 bases from V and 5 bases from J; junction bases left unmatched: 2. Here the CDR3 DNA reads TGTGCCAGCAGCGTAGCGGGAGGACACAATGAGCAGTTCTTC. Its protein is CASSVAGGHNEQFF.

The gene calls are TRBV12-5 and TRBJ2-3, with D maybe TRBD1 (6 bases). V shed 2 bases and J shed 6 bases, with 6 bases lying between them. The germline V gene has CDR1 LGHNT and CDR2 FRNRAP. This CDR3 has 12 amino acids. CDR3 in amino acids: CASGLTGDTQYF. CDR3 nucleotides: TGTGCTAGTGGTTTGACAGGGGATACGCAGTATTTT.

This clone was detected a few times. This chain joins TRBV30 and TRBJ1-1; TRBD1 is a possible D gene (6 bases). V lost 1 base and J 0 bases, leaving 15 bases between the germline ends. Germline lookup yields CDR1 GTSNPN and CDR2 SVGIG (reference sequence). This CDR3 is 16 amino acids long. CDR3 sequence reads: CAWSGGQAQMNTEAFF. In nucleotides, the CDR3 is TGTGCCTGGAGTGGGGGGCAGGCGCAAATGAACACTGAAGCTTTCTTT. The full variable domain, its missing parts supplied by reference TRBV30 and TRBJ1-1, is SQTIHQWPATLVQPVGSPLSLECTVEGTSNPNLYWYRQAAGRGLQLLFYSVGIGQISSEVPQNLSASRPQDRQFILSSKKLLLSDSGFYLCAWSGGQAQMNTEAFFGQGTRLTVV.

The chain links TRBV2 to TRBJ1-5; 7 bases align to TRBD1. V shed 9 bases and J 1 base; nucleotides not matched to a gene: 9. CDR3 length equals 15 residues. Germline CDR1 reads SNHLY; CDR2 reads FYNNEI. Here the CDR3 DNA reads TGTGCCAGTACTACTCGACAGGGAAGCAATCAGCCCCAGCATTTT. Its protein product is CASTTRQGSNQPQHF.

This chain joins TRBV7-2 and TRBJ1-4; unclear D gene. Deletions cut 5 bases from V and 3 bases from J, with 13 bases between. Germline V CDR1 and CDR2: SGHTA, FQGNSA. This CDR3 is built from 15 residues. This CDR3 reads CASSPREWANEKLFF. The CDR3 region has the DNA TGTGCCAGCAGCCCCCGGGAATGGGCTAATGAAAAACTGTTTTTT.

The count of this clone is one. Other DNA sequences in the sample encode the same CDR3. The chain links TRBV7-9 to TRBJ1-1; no firm D call. The V and J ends lost 5 bases and 3 bases respectively, with 10 bases between them. The germline CDR1 and CDR2 sequences are SEHNR and FQNEAQ (reference sequence). This CDR3 region has 13 residues. CDR3 in amino acids: CASSLEGDTEAFF. As DNA, the CDR3 is TGTGCCAGCAGCCTTGAGGGCGACACTGAAGCTTTCTTT.

This clone was counted a few times. The V call is TRBV19, the J call TRBJ2-2, with 8 bases that match TRBD2. Germline V CDR1 and CDR2: LNHDA, SQIVND (reference sequence). The CDR3 spans 15 residues. V was pared by 5 bases and J by 4 bases, with 6 bases of the junction left unmatched. The CDR3 DNA follows: TGTGCCAGTAGTTCCGGGACTAGAGGCACCGGGGAGCTGTTTTTT. Protein sequence: CASSSGTRGTGELFF.